Following are 21 T cell receptor beta chains from one sample sequenced in a study of cytomegalovirus exposure and HLA in healthy donors. Both 60 Vbeta primers and 13 Jbeta primers went into the PCR. Assay used: immunoSEQ multiplex PCR; TCRdb lists only in-frame clones, some missing. The data show around 150,000 clones, 61% seen once. What was sequenced was PBMCs. The receptors come from a male donor in good health and CMV-seronegative.

The rearrangement links TRBV2 to TRBJ1-6, with D maybe TRBD1 (5 bases). Per germline, CDR1 SNHLY and CDR2 FYNNEI. This CDR3 comprises 12 residues. V lost 8 bases, J lost 10 bases, and 12 bases lay in between. This CDR3 is CASGAVVSPLHF. DNA of the CDR3: TGTGCCAGCGGGGCAGTTGTCTCACCCCTCCACTTT.

V and J are TRBV13 and TRBJ1-1; a possible D gene is TRBD1 (5 bases). The CDR3 totals 14 residues. V lost 8 bases, J lost 2 bases, and 15 bases lay in between. Germline CDR1 and CDR2: PRHDT and FYEKMQ (reference sequence). In nucleotides, the CDR3 is TGTGCCAGCGCTCCCGGACACCTCAACACTGAAGCTTTCTTT. As protein: CASAPGHLNTEAFF.

The chain links TRBV4-2 to TRBJ1-4; TRBD1 is a possible D gene (5 bases). Trimming took 2 bases from V and 6 from J, leaving 13 bases between them. The CDR3 is made up of 15 amino acids. Per germline, CDR1 LGHNA and CDR2 YNFKEQ. In DNA, the CDR3 is TGTGCCAGCAGCCAACAACAGGCTGACGATGAAAAACTGTTTTTT. Encoded protein: CASSQQQADDEKLFF.

This clone has only a few counts. The genes are TRBV9 and TRBJ1-5; 8 nucleotides agree with TRBD1. With 4 bases clipped from V and 4 bases from J, the junction kept 4 bases outside the gene matches. The CDR3 consists of 14 residues. Per germline, CDR1 SGDLS and CDR2 YYNGEE. The CDR3 protein is CASSSGQANQPQHF. The CDR3 nucleotides read TGTGCCAGCAGCTCGGGACAGGCTAATCAGCCCCAGCATTTT.

The sample holds a few counts of this clone. The chain joins TRBV9 to TRBJ2-3, with D uncertain. V lost 4 bases and J 4 bases, leaving 13 bases between the germline ends. Germline lookup yields CDR1 SGDLS and CDR2 YYNGEE. The CDR3 is made up of 14 amino acids. The CDR3 DNA reads as TGTGCCAGCAGCCCCACCCCCGCGTCAGATACGCAGTATTTT. Protein product: CASSPTPASDTQYF.

This clone appeared a single time. The chain couples TRBV18 to TRBJ2-7; 9 nucleotides agree with TRBD1. Trimming cost V 2 bases and J 5 bases; bases outside gene matches: 7. This CDR3 contains 15 residues. Germline V lookup: CDR1 KGHSH, CDR2 LQKENI. CDR3 sequence reads: CASSPSGQGSHEQYF. The CDR3, as DNA: TGTGCCAGCTCACCATCTGGACAGGGGTCCCACGAGCAGTACTTC.

Comments on this clone: Other DNA variants within this sample encode the same CDR3. The chain uses TRBV27 and TRBJ1-1; D is perhaps TRBD1 (5 bases). Germline loops: CDR1 MNHEY, CDR2 SMNVEV (reference sequence). This CDR3 spans 13 amino acids. V was cut by 2 bases and J by 2 bases, with 6 bases left in between. The chain's CDR3 is CASSLRGNTEAFF. The CDR3 nucleotides read TGTGCCAGCAGTTTAAGGGGAAACACTGAAGCTTTCTTT.

The J gene is TRBJ2-3, the V gene TRBV20-1; 7 bases line up with TRBD1. The CDR3 length is 11 residues. CDR1 and CDR2 from the germline V gene are DFQATT and SNEGSKA (reference sequence). Trimming at V came to 5 bases and at J to 14 bases, leaving 10 bases not matched to a gene. Here the CDR3 reads CSARRTGGGYF. The CDR3 DNA reads TGCAGTGCTCGCCGGACAGGAGGCGGGTATTTT.

This chain joins TRBV29-1 and TRBJ1-1; maybe TRBD1 (5 bases). Trimming shortened V by 7 bases and J by 1 base, and 16 bases separated the two germline ends. This CDR3 has 14 amino acids. Per the germline V gene, CDR1 is SQVTM and CDR2 is ANQGSEA. This chain's CDR3 is CSASGAERNTEAFF. CDR3 sequence (DNA): TGCAGCGCCAGTGGGGCCGAGAGGAACACTGAAGCTTTCTTT.

The chain couples TRBV27 to TRBJ2-1, with 11 bases identical to TRBD2. The CDR3 covers 16 residues. The germline gives CDR1 MNHEY, CDR2 SMNVEV (reference sequence). V dropped 5 bases and J dropped 1; count of bases not matched to a gene: 4. Here the CDR3 reads CASSILAGVSYNEQFF. The CDR3 DNA follows: TGTGCCAGCAGTATACTAGCGGGGGTATCCTACAATGAGCAGTTCTTC.

This clone was detected a few times. The chain combines TRBV15 with TRBJ2-7; 8 bases agree with TRBD1. CDR3 length equals 15 residues. CDR1 is LNHNV and CDR2 is YYDKDF in the germline V gene (reference sequence). Trimming removed 1 base from V and 4 bases from J; junction bases left unmatched: 6. The CDR3 DNA sequence: TGTGCCACCAGCAGAGTGGGGACAGGAATGTACGAGCAGTACTTC. Its protein is CATSRVGTGMYEQYF.

The chain employs TRBV5-6 and TRBJ2-7, with D possibly TRBD2 on 7 matching bases. The CDR3 consists of 16 residues. The germline gives CDR1 SGHDT, CDR2 YYEEEE. Trimming took 3 bases from V and 2 from J, leaving 18 bases between them. DNA for the CDR3: TGTGCCAGCAGCTCCGGCCCGGGGAGGGGGACCTACGAGCAGTACTTC. This encodes CASSSGPGRGTYEQYF.

The chain is built from TRBV29-1 and TRBJ2-3; 11 bases fit TRBD2. From germline, CDR1 is SQVTM and CDR2 ANQGSEA. The V and J ends lost 2 bases and 7 bases, in that order; junction bases with no gene match: 2. The CDR3 length is 13 residues. The CDR3 loop reads CSVELAGGNTQYF. Written as DNA, the CDR3 is TGCAGCGTTGAACTAGCGGGGGGCAATACGCAGTATTTT.

Regarding this clone: Other DNA sequences within the sample encode an identical CDR3. The gene calls are TRBV28 and TRBJ2-7, with 8 bases fitting TRBD2. The V gene's germline CDR1 is MDHEN and CDR2 SYDVKM. This CDR3 has 12 amino acids. V shed 6 bases, J shed 6 bases, and the junction held 4 bases outside the gene matches. CDR3 in amino acids: CASRLAETEQYF. The CDR3 DNA sequence: TGTGCCAGCAGACTAGCGGAAACCGAGCAGTACTTC.

The chain carries TRBV5-1 and TRBJ2-1; TRBD1 is a possible D gene (5 bases). Trimming cost V 0 bases and J 3 bases, with 10 bases left between them. The CDR3 extends over 15 amino acids. Per germline, CDR1 SGHRS and CDR2 YFSETQ. The CDR3 sequence: CASSLGQGLYNEQFF. The CDR3 DNA follows: TGCGCCAGCAGCTTGGGGCAGGGCCTCTACAATGAGCAGTTCTTC.

The gene calls are TRBV7-2 and TRBJ2-5; a weak D match, TRBD2 (6 bases). Germline CDR1 SGHTA, CDR2 FQGNSA. V lost 0 bases, J lost 4 bases, and 6 bases lay in between. The CDR3 is 13 amino acids. CDR3 in DNA: TGTGCCAGCAGCTTAGCGGGGGGAGAGACCCAGTACTTC. Protein: CASSLAGGETQYF.

The table lists this clone with a few counts. V gene TRBV19 combines with J gene TRBJ1-4; tentatively, D is TRBD1 (5 bases). V was trimmed by 5 bases and J by 0 bases, leaving 7 bases between them. This CDR3 spans 14 amino acids. Germline V gives CDR1 LNHDA, CDR2 SQIVND (reference sequence). In nucleotides, the CDR3 is TGTGCCAGTAGTGGGGGGGCAACTAATGAAAAACTGTTTTTT. Amino acids: CASSGGATNEKLFF.

CDR3 sequence: CASSLLPPGNTEAFF. The DNA of the CDR3 is TGTGCCAGCAGTCTCCTCCCGCCCGGGAACACTGAAGCTTTCTTT. The chain recombines TRBV28 with TRBJ1-1, with D hard to call. Germline assignment: CDR1 MDHEN and CDR2 SYDVKM. The CDR3 is made up of 15 amino acids. Trimming pared 5 bases from V and 1 base from J, leaving 14 bases between. Supplemented by reference TRBV28 and TRBJ1-1, the full variable domain reads DVKVTQSSRYLVKRTGEKVFLECVQDMDHENMFWYRQDPGLGLRLIYFSYDVKMKEKGDIPEGYSVSREKKERFSLILESASTNQTSMYLCASSLLPPGNTEAFFGQGTRLTVV.

This clone has more than one count but fewer than ten. The V and J genes are TRBV6-5 and TRBJ2-5; 11 bases map to TRBD2. The junction had 4 bases not matched to a gene; V was cut back by 5 bases and J by 5 bases. Looked up from germline, CDR1 is MNHEY and CDR2 is SVGAGI. The length of the CDR3 is 14 residues. The chain's CDR3 is CASSTSGGWETQYF. In DNA form, the CDR3 reads TGTGCCAGCAGTACTAGCGGGGGTTGGGAGACCCAGTACTTC.

V usage is TRBV5-5 and J usage is TRBJ2-2; 9 nucleotides line up with TRBD2. Germline loops: CDR1 SGHKS, CDR2 YYEKEE (reference sequence). This CDR3 contains 18 residues. V shed 0 bases and J 3 bases; nucleotides not matched to a gene: 9. CDR3: CASSLGPSGGMDTGELFF. Written as DNA, the CDR3 is TGTGCCAGCAGCTTGGGGCCCAGCGGGGGGATGGACACCGGGGAGCTGTTTTTT.

The chain carries TRBV6-6 and TRBJ2-7, with D unresolved. Germline CDR1 reads MNHNY; CDR2 reads SVGAGI (reference sequence). The CDR3 sequence is 13 residues long. V shed 2 bases and J shed 2 bases, with 7 bases lying between them. The CDR3 DNA sequence: TGTGCCAGCAGTTACCCTCACACCTACGAGCAGTACTTC. Translating it yields CASSYPHTYEQYF.